This T cell receptor beta chain was identified during a study of T cell responses to AZD1222 COVID-19 vaccine. Assay used: immunoSEQ multiplex PCR; TCRdb lists only in-frame clones, some missing. The top ten hold 8.1% of the sample, which has around 30,000 clones, 93% seen once. V gave up 5 bases and J gave up 2 bases; unmatched junction bases: 6. Germline V CDR1 and CDR2: SGHVS, FQNEAQ. The CDR3 has 15 residues. The sequences come from peripheral blood, collected on day 0 of AZD1222 vaccination. The clonotype comes from an adult in good health. V and J are TRBV7-8 and TRBJ2-3, with 8 bases lining up with TRBD2. DNA for the CDR3: TGTGCCAGCAGCGCTCAGCGGGGGAACACAGATACGCAGTATTTT. Protein sequence: CASSAQRGNTDTQYF. Complete variable domain (other parts from reference TRBV7-8 and TRBJ2-3): GAGVSQSPRYKVAKRGQDVALRCDPISGHVSLFWYQQALGQGPEFLTYFQNEAQLDKSGLPSDRFFAERPEGSVSTLKIQRTQQEDSAVYLCASSAQRGNTDTQYFGPGTRLTVL.